A single sample gave rise to the 21 T cell receptor beta chains below, sequenced in a study of blood T cell repertoires in COVID-19. Measured with immunoSEQ multiplex PCR; TCRdb has only the in-frame clones, and not every one. The table has more than 50,000 clones, about nine tenths seen once; the top ten hold roughly 1.5%. Sequencing used peripheral blood. These receptors were taken from a human donor in a cohort sampled during active COVID-19.

The chain is built from TRBV4-1 and TRBJ2-5; the match to TRBD2 covers 12 bases. The CDR3 spans 16 residues. Germline trimming cut 4 bases from V and 5 bases from J; bases unmatched to any gene: 8. The germline CDR1 and CDR2 sequences are MGHRA and YSYEKL. The CDR3 reads CASSPSALAGGETQYF. In DNA, the CDR3 is TGCGCCAGCAGCCCATCTGCTCTAGCGGGAGGGGAGACCCAGTACTTC.

This clone showed up just once. This chain uses TRBV5-4 with TRBJ2-3; 9 bases map to TRBD2. V lost 3 bases to trimming and J lost 6 bases; unmatched junction nucleotides: 14. The CDR3 totals 17 residues. Germline assignment: CDR1 SGHNT and CDR2 YYREEE (reference sequence). As DNA, the CDR3 is TGTGCCAGCAGCTCCCCAGGAGGAAGCGGGAGGTCGGATACGCAGTATTTT. Protein sequence: CASSSPGGSGRSDTQYF.

The J gene is TRBJ2-7, the V gene TRBV10-3; 9 positions agree with TRBD1. Germline CDR1 ENHRY, CDR2 SYGVKD. The CDR3 extends over 15 amino acids. Germline trimming cut 3 bases from V and 3 bases from J; bases unmatched to any gene: 6. The CDR3 protein is CAISEVTGGYYEQYF. The CDR3 nucleotides read TGTGCCATCAGTGAAGTGACAGGGGGGTACTACGAGCAGTACTTC.

This sequence joins TRBV6-5 and TRBJ2-1; the D is unclear. The CDR3 has 15 residues. Trimming took 8 bases from V and 0 from J, leaving 14 bases between them. The V gene's germline CDR1 is MNHEY and CDR2 SVGAGI. The CDR3 here is CASPYFLSSYNEQFF. The CDR3, as DNA: TGTGCCAGCCCCTATTTCCTTAGCTCCTACAATGAGCAGTTCTTC.

The genes are TRBV6-2 or TRBV6-3 and TRBJ2-1, with 13 bases identical to TRBD2. The V segment lost 1 base and the J segment 0 bases; nucleotides outside the gene matches: 6. The germline V gene has CDR1 MNHEY and CDR2 SVGEGT. This CDR3 contains 19 residues. CDR3 DNA sequence: TGTGCCAGCAGTTACTTTCCGGGACTAGCGGGAAGCTCCTACAATGAGCAGTTCTTC. Translating gives CASSYFPGLAGSSYNEQFF.

In this sample, this clone turned up a few times. The chain recombines TRBV9 with TRBJ1-6, with D unresolved. Germline assignment: CDR1 SGDLS and CDR2 YYNGEE. Trimming stripped 1 base from V and 7 bases from J, with 12 bases between. The CDR3 length is 15 residues. The CDR3 DNA follows: TGTGCCAGCAGCGTACGGTCGGGGAACAATTCACCCCTCCACTTT. Amino acid sequence: CASSVRSGNNSPLHF. Together with reference TRBV9 and TRBJ1-6, the CDR3 gives the full variable domain: DSGVTQTPKHLITATGQRVTLRCSPRSGDLSVYWYQQSLDQGLQFLIQYYNGEERAKGNILERFSAQQFPDLHSELNLSSLELGDSALYFCASSVRSGNNSPLHFGNGTRLTVT.

The chain combines TRBV7-2 with TRBJ1-2, with TRBD1 identical over 8 bases. CDR3 length: 16 amino acids. From germline, CDR1 is SGHTA and CDR2 FQGNSA. The trim removed 5 bases at V and 0 bases at J, leaving 8 bases unmatched. The CDR3 is CASSQRTGMTNYGYTF. In DNA form, the CDR3 reads TGTGCCAGCAGCCAGAGGACAGGGATGACTAACTATGGCTACACCTTC.

J is TRBJ2-7 and V is TRBV21-1; the table's D call of TRBD1 was not tested on the DNA. TRBV21-1 is a known pseudogene. The CDR3 is made up of 15 amino acids. Here the CDR3 DNA reads TGTGCCAGCAGCAAAGTTCAGGGGGCGGAATACGAGCAGTACTTC. Translated: CASSKVQGAEYEQYF.

V is TRBV19 and J is TRBJ1-5; 7 bases are shared with TRBD1. CDR1 LNHDA and CDR2 SQIVND come from the germline V gene (reference sequence). The CDR3 is 15 amino acids. The junction had 9 bases not matched to a gene; V was cut back by 5 bases and J by 5 bases. DNA of the CDR3: TGTGCCAGTAGTCCAAGGGGGGACAGCTATCAGCCCCAGCATTTT. Its translation is CASSPRGDSYQPQHF.

The chain carries TRBV10-3 and TRBJ2-5, with 7 bases identical to TRBD2. Germline V gene data show CDR1 as ENHRY and CDR2 as SYGVKD. J was trimmed by 5 bases and V by 1 base; bases with no gene match: 13. CDR3 length: 17 amino acids. This CDR3 is CAISEFGSGSSGETQYF. DNA of the CDR3: TGTGCCATCAGTGAGTTTGGTAGCGGGTCTTCGGGGGAGACCCAGTACTTC.

The CDR3 DNA is TGTGCCAGTAGAGGCGGCCTAGCGAACACCGGGGAGCTGTTTTTT. This gives the protein CASRGGLANTGELFF. The genes are TRBV19 and TRBJ2-2; D is unresolved. The CDR3 is 15 amino acids. Trimming pared 6 bases from V and 0 bases from J, leaving 11 bases between. Germline V gene lookup returns CDR1 LNHDA and CDR2 SQIVND (reference sequence). The entire variable domain, with the rest obtained from reference TRBV19 and TRBJ2-2, is as follows: DGGITQSPKYLFRKEGQNVTLSCEQNLNHDAMYWYRQDPGQGLRLIYYSQIVNDFQKGDIAEGYSVSREKKESFPLTVTSAQKNPTAFYLCASRGGLANTGELFFGEGSRLTVL.

The V call is TRBV6-4, the J call TRBJ1-5, with TRBD1 identical over 9 bases. V lost 6 bases, J lost 6 bases, and 9 bases stayed unmatched. Per germline, CDR1 MRHNA and CDR2 SNTAGT. The CDR3 totals 15 residues. CDR3 protein: CASSPRTGVGQPQHF. DNA of the CDR3: TGTGCCAGCAGCCCCCGGACAGGGGTTGGTCAGCCCCAGCATTTT.

This sequence joins TRBV5-5 and TRBJ2-7; 9 bases fit TRBD1. CDR1 is SGHKS and CDR2 is YYEKEE in the germline V gene (reference sequence). CDR3 length: 14 amino acids. Unmatched junction bases numbered 7, after V lost 4 bases and J lost 5 bases. The CDR3 DNA is TGTGCCAGCAGCGTACAGGGGGCGGGGGACGAGCAGTACTTC. It specifies CASSVQGAGDEQYF.

This rearrangement joins TRBV6-6 to TRBJ2-3, with 14 bases matching TRBD2. In germline, CDR1 is MNHNY, CDR2 SVGAGI (reference sequence). The CDR3 is 17 amino acids. V shed 5 bases and J 1 base; nucleotides not matched to a gene: 5. The CDR3 nucleotides are TGTGCCAGCAGTCGACTAGCGGGAGGGCGGCGCACAGATACGCAGTATTTT. It encodes CASSRLAGGRRTDTQYF.

The V call is TRBV7-8, the J call TRBJ1-3, with TRBD1 identical over 7 bases. CDR3 length equals 17 residues. Germline V gene lookup returns CDR1 SGHVS and CDR2 FQNEAQ. The V and J ends lost 4 bases and 2 bases, in that order; junction bases with no gene match: 11. The CDR3 loop reads CASSSQPGQSTGNTIYF. The CDR3 nucleotides are TGTGCCAGCAGCTCACAACCGGGACAGTCTACTGGAAACACCATATATTTT.

The V call is TRBV28, the J call TRBJ1-2, with 8 bases that match TRBD1. The ends lost 4 bases at V and 4 bases at J; junction bases unmatched: 14. The CDR3 runs to 17 residues. The germline V gene encodes CDR1 MDHEN and CDR2 SYDVKM. CDR3 sequence reads: CASSSPSVGQASYGYTF. In nucleotides, the CDR3 is TGTGCCAGCAGTTCCCCCAGCGTGGGACAGGCCAGCTATGGCTACACCTTC.

This chain uses TRBV4-2 with TRBJ2-7; 11 bases agree with TRBD2. The CDR3 is 16 amino acids. Germline V gene lookup returns CDR1 LGHNA and CDR2 YNFKEQ. Unmatched junction bases numbered 5, after V lost 1 base and J lost 3 bases. CDR3 nucleotide sequence: TGTGCCAGCAGCCAAGCCTTAGCGGGGGGGATCTACGAGCAGTACTTC. This sequence encodes CASSQALAGGIYEQYF.

The genes are TRBV28 and TRBJ1-6; D remains unclear. Trimming removed 6 bases from V and 6 bases from J, with 21 bases in between. CDR3 length: 17 amino acids. In germline, CDR1 is MDHEN, CDR2 SYDVKM. CDR3 in DNA: TGTGCCAGCAGCCCTTCCCGCGGAAGTGCGGGTAATTCACCCCTCCACTTT. It specifies CASSPSRGSAGNSPLHF. The variable domain in full, with the rest retrieved from reference TRBV28 and TRBJ1-6, is DVKVTQSSRYLVKRTGEKVFLECVQDMDHENMFWYRQDPGLGLRLIYFSYDVKMKEKGDIPEGYSVSREKKERFSLILESASTNQTSMYLCASSPSRGSAGNSPLHFGNGTRLTVT.

V and J are TRBV29-1 and TRBJ1-5; D gene unclear. The V gene lost 6 bases and the J gene lost 7 bases, with 16 bases spanning the gap. The CDR3 extends over 13 amino acids. CDR1 is SQVTM, CDR2 ANQGSEA, per germline. The CDR3 loop is CSVLADVGQPQHF. The CDR3 nucleotides read TGCAGCGTCCTCGCCGACGTGGGCCAGCCCCAGCATTTT.

The sample holds a few counts of this clone. The rearrangement joins TRBV7-9 to TRBJ2-3; D is unclear. The germline V gene has CDR1 SEHNR and CDR2 FQNEAQ (reference sequence). The CDR3 totals 14 residues. Trimming left V 8 bases short and J 0 bases short, with 12 bases between. The CDR3 DNA sequence: TGTGCCAGCCCCCGTGGCGGAAGCACAGATACGCAGTATTTT. Its protein is CASPRGGSTDTQYF.

The chain couples TRBV5-1 to TRBJ1-4, with D tentatively TRBD1 (5 bases). Looked up from germline, CDR1 is SGHRS and CDR2 is YFSETQ. CDR3 length: 15 residues. V lost 0 bases and J 5 bases, leaving 11 bases between the germline ends. The CDR3 is CASSLDRGLNEKLFF. The CDR3 nucleotides are TGCGCCAGCAGCTTGGATCGGGGACTCAATGAAAAACTGTTTTTT.